This TCR beta chain was captured by sequencing in a study of control samples from healthy donors and cancer patients. Unmatched junction bases numbered 7, after V lost 4 bases and J lost 0 bases. The CDR3 length is 15 residues. Per germline, CDR1 SGHKS and CDR2 YYEKEE (reference sequence). This table comes from immunoSEQ multiplex PCR, and its TCRdb copy is limited to in-frame clones, with some not included. The sample has 100,000 to 120,000 clones, around 89% seen once. This clonotype was sampled from an older woman with lung cancer. The chain carries TRBV5-5 and TRBJ2-7; 7 bases line up with TRBD1. Source material: PBMCs. CDR3 residues: CASSRATGVSYEQYF. The CDR3 nucleotides read TGTGCCAGCAGCCGAGCTACAGGGGTCTCCTACGAGCAGTACTTC.